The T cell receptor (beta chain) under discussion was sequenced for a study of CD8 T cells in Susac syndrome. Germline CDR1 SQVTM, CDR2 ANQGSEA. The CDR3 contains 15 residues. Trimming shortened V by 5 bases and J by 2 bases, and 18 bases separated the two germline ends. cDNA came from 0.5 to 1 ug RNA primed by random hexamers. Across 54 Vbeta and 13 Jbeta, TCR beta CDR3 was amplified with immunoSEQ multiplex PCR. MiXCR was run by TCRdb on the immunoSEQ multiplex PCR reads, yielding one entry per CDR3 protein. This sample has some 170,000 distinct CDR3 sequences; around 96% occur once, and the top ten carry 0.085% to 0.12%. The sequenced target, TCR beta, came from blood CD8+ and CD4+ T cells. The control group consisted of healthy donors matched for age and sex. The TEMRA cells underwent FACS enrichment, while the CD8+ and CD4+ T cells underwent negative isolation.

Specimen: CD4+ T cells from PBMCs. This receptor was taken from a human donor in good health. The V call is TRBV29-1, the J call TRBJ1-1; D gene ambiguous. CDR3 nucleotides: TGCAGCGTTAAAGGACCTTCCTTTTCTAACACTGAAGCTTTCTTT. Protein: CSVKGPSFSNTEAFF.